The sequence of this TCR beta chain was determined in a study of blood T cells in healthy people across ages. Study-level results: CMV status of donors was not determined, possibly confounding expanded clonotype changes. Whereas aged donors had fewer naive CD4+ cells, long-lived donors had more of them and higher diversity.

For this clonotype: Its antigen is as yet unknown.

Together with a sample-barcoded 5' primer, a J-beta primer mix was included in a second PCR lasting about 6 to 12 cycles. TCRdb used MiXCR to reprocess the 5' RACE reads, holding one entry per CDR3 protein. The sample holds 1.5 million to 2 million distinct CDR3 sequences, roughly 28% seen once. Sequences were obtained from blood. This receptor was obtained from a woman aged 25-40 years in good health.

CDR3 sequence (DNA): TGTGCCACCAGTGATCCTGGACTGACTAGCACAGATACGCAGTATTTT. Translated: CATSDPGLTSTDTQYF. V is TRBV24-1 and J is TRBJ2-3; weak D call: TRBD2 (5 bases). The CDR3 totals 16 residues. Germline V gives CDR1 KGHDR, CDR2 SFDVKD. Trimming took off 3 bases at V and 0 bases at J, with 12 bases between the two ends.